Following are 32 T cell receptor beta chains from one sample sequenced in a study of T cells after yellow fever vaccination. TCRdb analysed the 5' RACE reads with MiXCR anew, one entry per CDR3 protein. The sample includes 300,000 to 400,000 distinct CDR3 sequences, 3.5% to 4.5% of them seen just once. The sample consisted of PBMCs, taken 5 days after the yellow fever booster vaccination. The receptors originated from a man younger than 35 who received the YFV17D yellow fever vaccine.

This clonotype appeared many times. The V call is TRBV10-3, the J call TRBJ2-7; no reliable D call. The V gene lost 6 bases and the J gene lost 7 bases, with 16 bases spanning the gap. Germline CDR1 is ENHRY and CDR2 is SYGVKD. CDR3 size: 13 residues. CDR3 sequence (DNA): TGTGCCATCAGGGCAGTAGGGTCTCGGGAGCAGTACTTC. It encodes CAIRAVGSREQYF.

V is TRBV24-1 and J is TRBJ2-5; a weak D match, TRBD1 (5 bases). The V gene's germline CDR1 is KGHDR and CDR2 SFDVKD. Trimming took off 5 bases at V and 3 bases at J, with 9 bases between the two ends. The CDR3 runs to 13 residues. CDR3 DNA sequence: TGTGCCACCAGTGTGGGGCATGAAGAGACCCAGTACTTC. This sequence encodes CATSVGHEETQYF.

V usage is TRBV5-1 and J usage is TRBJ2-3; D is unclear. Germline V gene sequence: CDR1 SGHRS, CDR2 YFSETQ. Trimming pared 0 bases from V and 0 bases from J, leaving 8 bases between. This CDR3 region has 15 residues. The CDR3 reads CASSLGVESTDTQYF. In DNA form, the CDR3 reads TGCGCCAGCAGCTTGGGGGTCGAAAGCACAGATACGCAGTATTTT.

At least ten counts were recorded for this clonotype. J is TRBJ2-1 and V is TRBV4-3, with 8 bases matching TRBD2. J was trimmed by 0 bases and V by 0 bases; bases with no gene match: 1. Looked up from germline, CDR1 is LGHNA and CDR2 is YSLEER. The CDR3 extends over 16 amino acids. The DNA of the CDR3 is TGCGCCAGCAGCCAAGATCTAGCGGGCTCCTACAATGAGCAGTTCTTC. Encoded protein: CASSQDLAGSYNEQFF.

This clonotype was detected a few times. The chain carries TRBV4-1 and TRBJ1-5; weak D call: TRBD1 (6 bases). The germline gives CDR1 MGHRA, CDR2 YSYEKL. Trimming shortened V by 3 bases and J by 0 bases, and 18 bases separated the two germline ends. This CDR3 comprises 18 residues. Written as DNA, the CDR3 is TGCGCCAGCAGCCAGATCCGCGGGACACCCTATAGCAATCAGCCCCAGCATTTT. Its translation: CASSQIRGTPYSNQPQHF.

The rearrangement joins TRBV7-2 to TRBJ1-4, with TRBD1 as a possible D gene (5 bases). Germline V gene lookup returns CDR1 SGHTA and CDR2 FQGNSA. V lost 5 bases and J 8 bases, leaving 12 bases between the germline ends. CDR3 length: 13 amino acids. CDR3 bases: TGTGCCAGCAGCGTGACCGGGACGGAAAAACTGTTTTTT. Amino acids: CASSVTGTEKLFF.

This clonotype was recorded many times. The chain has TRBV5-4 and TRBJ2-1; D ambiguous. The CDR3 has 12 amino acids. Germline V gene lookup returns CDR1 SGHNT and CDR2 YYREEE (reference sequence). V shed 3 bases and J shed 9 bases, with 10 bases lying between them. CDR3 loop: CASSWSSAEQFF. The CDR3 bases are TGTGCCAGCAGCTGGTCTAGTGCTGAGCAGTTCTTC.

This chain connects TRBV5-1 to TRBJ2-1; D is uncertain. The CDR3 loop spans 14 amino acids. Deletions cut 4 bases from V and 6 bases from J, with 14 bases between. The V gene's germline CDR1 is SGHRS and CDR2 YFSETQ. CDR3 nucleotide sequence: TGCGCCAGCAGCCCCCGAACGTCAATCAATGAGCAGTTCTTC. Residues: CASSPRTSINEQFF.

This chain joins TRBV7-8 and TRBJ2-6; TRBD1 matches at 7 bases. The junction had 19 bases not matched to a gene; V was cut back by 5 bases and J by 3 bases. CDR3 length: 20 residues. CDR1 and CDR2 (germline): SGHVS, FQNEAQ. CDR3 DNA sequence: TGTGCCAGCAGCCTCCCCCGGACAGGCGCCGCTTGGATTGGGGCCAACGTCCTGACTTTC. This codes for CASSLPRTGAAWIGANVLTF.

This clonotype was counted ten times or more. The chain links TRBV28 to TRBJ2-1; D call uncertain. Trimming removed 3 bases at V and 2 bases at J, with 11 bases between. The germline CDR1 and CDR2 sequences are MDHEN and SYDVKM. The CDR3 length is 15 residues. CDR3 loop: CASSFPARTYNEQFF. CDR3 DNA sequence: TGTGCCAGCAGTTTTCCAGCAAGAACCTACAATGAGCAGTTCTTC. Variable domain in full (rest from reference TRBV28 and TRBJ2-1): DVKVTQSSRYLVKRTGEKVFLECVQDMDHENMFWYRQDPGLGLRLIYFSYDVKMKEKGDIPEGYSVSREKKERFSLILESASTNQTSMYLCASSFPARTYNEQFFGPGTRLTVL.

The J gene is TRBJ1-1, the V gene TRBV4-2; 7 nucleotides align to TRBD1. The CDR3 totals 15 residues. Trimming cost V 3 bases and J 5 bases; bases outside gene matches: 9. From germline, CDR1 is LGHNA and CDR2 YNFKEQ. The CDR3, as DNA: TGTGCCAGCAGCCAGGGCCCGTTGGGACAGACTGAAGCTTTCTTT. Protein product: CASSQGPLGQTEAFF.

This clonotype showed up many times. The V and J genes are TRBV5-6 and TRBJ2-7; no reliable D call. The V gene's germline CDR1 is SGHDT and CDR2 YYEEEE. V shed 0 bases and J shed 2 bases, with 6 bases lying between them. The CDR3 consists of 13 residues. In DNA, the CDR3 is TGTGCCAGCAGCTTGGGCAGCCCCTACGAGCAGTACTTC. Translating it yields CASSLGSPYEQYF.

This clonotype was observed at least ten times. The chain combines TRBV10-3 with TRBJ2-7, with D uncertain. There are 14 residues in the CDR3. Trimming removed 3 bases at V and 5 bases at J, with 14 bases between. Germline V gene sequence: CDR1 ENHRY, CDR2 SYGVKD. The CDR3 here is CAISDVARGDEQYV. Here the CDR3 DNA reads TGTGCCATCAGTGATGTCGCGCGTGGAGACGAGCAGTACGTC.

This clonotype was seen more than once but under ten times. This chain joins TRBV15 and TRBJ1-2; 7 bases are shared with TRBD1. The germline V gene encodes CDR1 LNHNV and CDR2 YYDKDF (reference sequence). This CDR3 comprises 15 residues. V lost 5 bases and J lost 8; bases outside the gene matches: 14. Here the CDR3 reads CATSLQGSTTRGYTF. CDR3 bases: TGTGCCACCAGCTTACAGGGGAGTACGACGCGGGGCTACACCTTC. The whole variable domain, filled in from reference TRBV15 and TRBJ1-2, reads DAMVIQNPRYQVTQFGKPVTLSCSQTLNHNVMYWYQQKSSQAPKLLFHYYDKDFNNEADTPDNFQSRRPNTSFCFLDIRSPGLGDTAMYLCATSLQGSTTRGYTFGSGTRLTVV.

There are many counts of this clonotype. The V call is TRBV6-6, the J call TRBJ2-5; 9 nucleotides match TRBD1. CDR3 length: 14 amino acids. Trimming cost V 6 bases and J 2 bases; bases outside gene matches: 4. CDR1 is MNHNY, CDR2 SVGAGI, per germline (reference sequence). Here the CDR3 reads CASSQDRGQETQYF. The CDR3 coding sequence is TGTGCCAGCAGCCAGGACAGGGGTCAAGAGACCCAGTACTTC.

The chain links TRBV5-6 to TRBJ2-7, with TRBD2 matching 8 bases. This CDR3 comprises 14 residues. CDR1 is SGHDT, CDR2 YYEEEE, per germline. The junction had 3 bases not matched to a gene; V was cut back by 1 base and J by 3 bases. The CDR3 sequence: CASSLRGGIYEQYV. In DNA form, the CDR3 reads TGTGCCAGCAGCTTGCGGGGGGGGATCTACGAGCAGTACGTC.

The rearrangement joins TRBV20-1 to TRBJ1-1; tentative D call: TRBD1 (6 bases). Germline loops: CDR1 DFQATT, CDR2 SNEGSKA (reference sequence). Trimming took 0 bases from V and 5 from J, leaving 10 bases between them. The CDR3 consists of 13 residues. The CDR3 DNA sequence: TGCAGTGCTAGAGAAGCAGGGGAGACTGAAGCTTTCTTT. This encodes CSAREAGETEAFF.

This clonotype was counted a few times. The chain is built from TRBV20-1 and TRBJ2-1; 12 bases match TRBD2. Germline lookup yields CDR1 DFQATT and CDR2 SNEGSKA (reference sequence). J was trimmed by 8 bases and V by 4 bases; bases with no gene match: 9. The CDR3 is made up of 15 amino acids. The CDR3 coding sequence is TGCAGTGCTACGTCCCTAGCGGGGGGGCATTATGAGCAGTTCTTC. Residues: CSATSLAGGHYEQFF.

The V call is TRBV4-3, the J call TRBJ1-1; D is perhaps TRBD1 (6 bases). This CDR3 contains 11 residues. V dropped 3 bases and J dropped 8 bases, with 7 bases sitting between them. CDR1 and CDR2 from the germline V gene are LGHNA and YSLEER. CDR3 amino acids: CASSQGGEAFF. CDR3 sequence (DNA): TGCGCCAGCAGCCAGGGGGGCGAAGCTTTCTTT.

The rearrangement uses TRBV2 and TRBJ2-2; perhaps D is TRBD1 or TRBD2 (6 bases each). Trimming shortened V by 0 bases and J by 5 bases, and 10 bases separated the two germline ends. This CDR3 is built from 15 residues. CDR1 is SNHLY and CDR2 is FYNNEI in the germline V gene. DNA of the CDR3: TGTGCCAGCAGTGAAGCGGGGGGCCGGACCGGGGAGCTGTTTTTT. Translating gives CASSEAGGRTGELFF.

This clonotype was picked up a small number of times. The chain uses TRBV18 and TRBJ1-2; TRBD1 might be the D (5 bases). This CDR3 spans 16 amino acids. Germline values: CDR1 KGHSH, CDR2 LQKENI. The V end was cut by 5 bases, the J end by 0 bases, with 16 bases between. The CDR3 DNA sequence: TGTGCCAGCTCAGCCACGGGCGGGGCGGCTAACTATGGCTACACCTTC. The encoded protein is CASSATGGAANYGYTF.

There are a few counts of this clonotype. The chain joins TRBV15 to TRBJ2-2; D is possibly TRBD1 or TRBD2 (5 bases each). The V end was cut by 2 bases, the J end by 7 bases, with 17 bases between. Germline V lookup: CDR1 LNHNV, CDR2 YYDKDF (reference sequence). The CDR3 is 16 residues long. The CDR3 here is CATSRRRDRRVGELFF. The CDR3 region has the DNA TGTGCCACCAGCAGACGCCGGGACCGTAGAGTCGGGGAGCTGTTTTTT.

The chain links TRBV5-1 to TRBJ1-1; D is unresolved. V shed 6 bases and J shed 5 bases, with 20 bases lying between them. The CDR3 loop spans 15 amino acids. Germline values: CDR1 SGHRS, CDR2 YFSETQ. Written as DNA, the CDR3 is TGCGCCAGCACGCCGGGAGGGAATTTGGGGACTGAAGCTTTCTTT. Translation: CASTPGGNLGTEAFF.

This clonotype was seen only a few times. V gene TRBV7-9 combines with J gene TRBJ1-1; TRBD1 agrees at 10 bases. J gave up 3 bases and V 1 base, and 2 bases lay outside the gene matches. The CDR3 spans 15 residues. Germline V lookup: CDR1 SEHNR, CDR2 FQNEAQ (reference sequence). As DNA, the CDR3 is TGTGCCAGCAGCTTAGTCGGACAGGGGGACACTGAAGCTTTCTTT. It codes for CASSLVGQGDTEAFF.

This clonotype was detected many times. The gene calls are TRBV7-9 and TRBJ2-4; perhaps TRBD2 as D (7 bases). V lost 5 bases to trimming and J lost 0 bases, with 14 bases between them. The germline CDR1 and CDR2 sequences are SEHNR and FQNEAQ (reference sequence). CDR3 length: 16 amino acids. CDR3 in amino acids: CASSGGAGEAKNIQYF. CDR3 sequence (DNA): TGTGCCAGCAGCGGGGGGGCAGGGGAAGCCAAAAACATTCAGTACTTC.

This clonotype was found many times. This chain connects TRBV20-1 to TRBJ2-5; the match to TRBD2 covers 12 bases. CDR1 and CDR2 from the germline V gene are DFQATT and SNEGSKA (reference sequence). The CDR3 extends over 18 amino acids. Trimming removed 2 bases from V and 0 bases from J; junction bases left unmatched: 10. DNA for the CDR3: TGCAGTGCTAGATCCCAAACTAGCGGGGGGCCGTACCAAGAGACCCAGTACTTC. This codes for CSARSQTSGGPYQETQYF.

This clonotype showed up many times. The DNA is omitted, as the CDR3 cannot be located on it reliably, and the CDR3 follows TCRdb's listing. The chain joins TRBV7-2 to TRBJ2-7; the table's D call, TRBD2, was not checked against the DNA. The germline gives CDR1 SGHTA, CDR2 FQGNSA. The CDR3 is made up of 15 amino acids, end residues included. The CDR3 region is CASSVRAGPWDEQYF.

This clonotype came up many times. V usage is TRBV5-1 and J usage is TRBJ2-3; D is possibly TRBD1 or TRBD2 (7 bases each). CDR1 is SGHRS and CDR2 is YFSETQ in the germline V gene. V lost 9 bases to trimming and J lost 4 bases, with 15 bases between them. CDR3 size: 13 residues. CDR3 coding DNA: TGCGCCACCGGGGAGGGGGCAGCAGATACGCAGTATTTT. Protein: CATGEGAADTQYF.

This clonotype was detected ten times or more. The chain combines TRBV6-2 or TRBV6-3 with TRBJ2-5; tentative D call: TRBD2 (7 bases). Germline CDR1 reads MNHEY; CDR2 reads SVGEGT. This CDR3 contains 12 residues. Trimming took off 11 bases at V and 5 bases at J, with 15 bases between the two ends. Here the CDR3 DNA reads TGTGCCGCGGGGGCAAGGAGGGAGACCCAGTACTTC. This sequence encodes CAAGARRETQYF.

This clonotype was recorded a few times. CDR3 loop: CASRRTGSTDTQYF. CDR3 bases: TGCGCCAGCAGGAGGACAGGGAGCACAGATACGCAGTATTTT. The J gene is TRBJ2-3, the V gene TRBV5-1, with TRBD1 identical over 8 bases. Germline values: CDR1 SGHRS, CDR2 YFSETQ. V was clipped by 5 bases and J by 0 bases; unmatched bases: 2. The CDR3 has 14 amino acids. The full variable domain, in which reference TRBV5-1 and TRBJ2-3 provide the parts outside the CDR3, is KAGVTQTPRYLIKTRGQQVTLSCSPISGHRSVSWYQQTPGQGLQFLFEYFSETQRNKGNFPGRFSGRQFSNSRSEMNVSTLELGDSALYLCASRRTGSTDTQYFGPGTRLTVL.

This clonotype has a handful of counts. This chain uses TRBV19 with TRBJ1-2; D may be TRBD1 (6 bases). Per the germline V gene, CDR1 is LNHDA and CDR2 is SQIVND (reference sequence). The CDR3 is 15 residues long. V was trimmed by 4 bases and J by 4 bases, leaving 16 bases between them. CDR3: CASSTHMLDSYGYTF. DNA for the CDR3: TGTGCCAGTAGTACCCATATGCTGGACAGCTATGGCTACACCTTC.

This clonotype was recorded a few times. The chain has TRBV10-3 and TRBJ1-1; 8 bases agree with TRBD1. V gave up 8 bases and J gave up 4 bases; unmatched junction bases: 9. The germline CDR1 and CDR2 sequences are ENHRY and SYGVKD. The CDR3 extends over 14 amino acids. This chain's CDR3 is CAISPQGATTEAFF. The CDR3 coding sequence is TGTGCCATCTCGCCTCAGGGGGCGACCACTGAAGCTTTCTTT.